Listed here is a single T cell receptor (beta chain). Antigen unknown. Germline V CDR1 and CDR2: DFQATT, SNEGSKA (reference sequence). V shed 5 bases, J shed 3 bases, and the junction held 7 bases outside the gene matches. The CDR3 covers 15 residues. This specimen comes from a study of identical twins. Findings of the study overall: These conclusions were based on statistical analysis (cross-sectional, not following the same donors).

TCRdb reprocessed the 5' RACE reads with MiXCR, giving one entry per CDR3 protein. The sample carries around 510,000 distinct CDR3 sequences, around an eighth recorded once. These data were also filed under a second study, of yellow fever vaccine responses in identical twins.

Sequencing was done on a sample of CD4+ T cells sorted from blood. The sequence came from a woman in her late teens or twenties in good health. The chain uses TRBV20-1 and TRBJ2-3; TRBD2 aligns across 11 bases. CDR3 nucleotide sequence: TGCAGTGCTCCCGTGACTAGCGGGGCAACAGATACGCAGTATTTT. Translating gives CSAPVTSGATDTQYF.